What follows are 25 T cell receptor beta chains derived from one specimen sequenced in a study of cytomegalovirus exposure and HLA in healthy donors. The study ran its PCR with 60 Vbeta and 13 Jbeta primers. Produced via immunoSEQ multiplex PCR; TCRdb's table is partial and in-frame only. Altogether 150,000 to 200,000 clones are present, roughly 83% being singletons, with the ten largest covering approximately 0.98%. The sample taken for sequencing was PBMCs. The receptors were sampled from a man aged 30 to 39 in good health and CMV-seronegative.

The V gene is TRBV5-1, the J gene TRBJ2-7, with 7 bases lining up with TRBD1. The CDR3 spans 14 residues. Germline lookup yields CDR1 SGHRS and CDR2 YFSETQ. J lost 4 bases, V lost 4 bases, and 8 bases had no gene match. CDR3 sequence reads: CASSTRTGFYEQYF. The CDR3 DNA is TGCGCCAGCAGCACCCGGACAGGTTTTTACGAGCAGTACTTC.

The chain is built from TRBV28 and TRBJ1-1, with D uncertain. The germline V gene encodes CDR1 MDHEN and CDR2 SYDVKM. V was clipped by 7 bases and J by 1 base, with 16 bases between them. The CDR3 totals 15 residues. The CDR3 sequence: CASTWALESNTEAFF. The DNA of the CDR3 is TGTGCCAGCACCTGGGCCCTCGAATCGAACACTGAAGCTTTCTTT.

The genes are TRBV19 and TRBJ2-7; 8 bases line up with TRBD2. The CDR3 extends over 14 amino acids. The germline V gene encodes CDR1 LNHDA and CDR2 SQIVND (reference sequence). With 6 bases clipped from V and 3 bases from J, the junction kept 7 bases outside the gene matches. DNA for the CDR3: TGTGCCAGTAGGGTGGCGGGGGGAAACTACGAGCAGTACTTC. Translation gives CASRVAGGNYEQYF.

The rearrangement uses TRBV19 and TRBJ1-4; D possibly corresponds to TRBD1 (6 bases). Germline V gene sequence: CDR1 LNHDA, CDR2 SQIVND (reference sequence). Trimming took 3 bases from V and 7 from J, leaving 18 bases between them. The CDR3 has 16 amino acids. The CDR3 protein is CASSMPPAGASEKLFF. The CDR3 DNA reads as TGTGCCAGTAGTATGCCCCCGGCAGGGGCTAGTGAAAAACTGTTTTTT.

This chain connects TRBV5-1 to TRBJ1-1; D uncertain. This CDR3 has 12 residues. Germline V gene lookup returns CDR1 SGHRS and CDR2 YFSETQ. V was clipped by 5 bases and J by 4 bases, with 9 bases between them. CDR3 sequence (DNA): TGCGCCAGCAGGCGGGCGCCCACTGAAGCTTTCTTT. This encodes CASRRAPTEAFF.

V is TRBV7-2 and J is TRBJ2-3; D remains ambiguous. Germline-derived CDR1 and CDR2 are SGHTA and FQGNSA. V was cut by 1 base and J by 4 bases, with 12 bases left in between. The CDR3 has 15 residues. The CDR3 sequence is CASSLVATEADTQYF. CDR3 DNA: TGTGCCAGCAGCTTAGTAGCCACCGAGGCAGATACGCAGTATTTT.

The chain links TRBV4-1 to TRBJ2-7, with 8 bases fitting TRBD2. Per germline, CDR1 MGHRA and CDR2 YSYEKL. V shed 1 base, J shed 6 bases, and the junction held 8 bases outside the gene matches. CDR3 size: 15 residues. CDR3 amino acids: CASSQALAGGSEQYF. CDR3 in DNA: TGCGCCAGCAGCCAAGCTTTGGCGGGAGGAAGCGAGCAGTACTTC.

The CDR3 nucleotides are TGTGCCAGCAGCGGGCAAGCGGGAGAAGGTGGGACCCAGTACTTC. Its translation: CASSGQAGEGGTQYF. V and J are TRBV9 and TRBJ2-5, with 8 bases fitting TRBD2. CDR1 is SGDLS and CDR2 is YYNGEE in the germline V gene. The CDR3 is made up of 15 amino acids. Unmatched junction bases numbered 11, after V lost 3 bases and J lost 7 bases. Filled out from reference TRBV9 and TRBJ2-5, the complete variable domain reads DSGVTQTPKHLITATGQRVTLRCSPRSGDLSVYWYQQSLDQGLQFLIQYYNGEERAKGNILERFSAQQFPDLHSELNLSSLELGDSALYFCASSGQAGEGGTQYFGPGTRLLVL.

This chain connects TRBV4-2 to TRBJ2-5; TRBD2 agrees at 9 bases. This CDR3 has 17 amino acids. Per the germline V gene, CDR1 is LGHNA and CDR2 is YNFKEQ. V lost 0 bases to trimming and J lost 0 bases; unmatched junction nucleotides: 5. The CDR3 is CASSQDSGGSYQETQYF. The CDR3 DNA reads as TGTGCCAGCAGCCAAGATAGCGGGGGCTCGTACCAAGAGACCCAGTACTTC.

This chain joins TRBV11-2 and TRBJ2-7; 12 positions agree with TRBD1. The germline gives CDR1 SGHAT, CDR2 FQNNGV. Trimming cost V 2 bases and J 5 bases; bases outside gene matches: 10. The CDR3 length is 17 residues. The CDR3 loop reads CASSLWWGTGGIDEQYF. For the CDR3, the DNA is TGTGCCAGCAGCTTATGGTGGGGGACAGGGGGCATCGACGAGCAGTACTTC.

The chain joins TRBV27 to TRBJ2-5, with a tentative D call TRBD1 (5 bases). With 2 bases removed from V and 1 base from J, the gap between germline ends came to 14 bases. CDR1 is MNHEY, CDR2 SMNVEV, per germline (reference sequence). The CDR3 runs 16 residues. The CDR3 is CASSLVWGTLQETQYF. CDR3 nucleotides: TGTGCCAGCAGTTTAGTCTGGGGCACCCTCCAAGAGACCCAGTACTTC.

This clone has just a few counts. The chain has TRBV11-1 and TRBJ2-2; 8 bases agree with TRBD1. The CDR3 totals 16 residues. The ends lost 6 bases at V and 1 base at J; junction bases unmatched: 7. Germline V CDR1 and CDR2: SGHAT, FQDESV (reference sequence). The CDR3 here is CASRRSGTGNTGELFF. The CDR3 DNA reads as TGTGCCAGCAGGCGATCCGGGACAGGGAACACCGGGGAGCTGTTTTTT.

V gene TRBV5-1 combines with J gene TRBJ1-1, with no clear D. Germline-derived CDR1 and CDR2 are SGHRS and YFSETQ. V was cut by 6 bases and J by 1 base, with 16 bases left in between. The CDR3 is 15 residues long. CDR3 sequence: CASIPIPEQNTEAFF. The CDR3 DNA follows: TGCGCCAGCATTCCAATCCCGGAGCAGAACACTGAAGCTTTCTTT.

This sequence joins TRBV5-6 and TRBJ1-1, with D perhaps TRBD1 (6 bases). The CDR3 extends over 15 amino acids. The V end lost 4 bases, the J end lost 0 bases, and 13 bases lay between the germline ends. The V gene's germline CDR1 is SGHDT and CDR2 YYEEEE. The CDR3 protein is CASSPDRRMNTEAFF. The DNA of the CDR3 is TGTGCCAGCAGCCCCGACAGGCGCATGAACACTGAAGCTTTCTTT.

The chain combines TRBV28 with TRBJ2-3, with 12 bases that match TRBD2. This CDR3 comprises 16 residues. The germline gives CDR1 MDHEN, CDR2 SYDVKM. The ends lost 2 bases at V and 4 bases at J; junction bases unmatched: 4. The CDR3 DNA sequence: TGTGCCAGCAGTTTACTAGCGGGAGGGCTGGCAGATACGCAGTATTTT. The encoded protein is CASSLLAGGLADTQYF.

The CDR3 nucleotides read TGTGCCAGCAGCTCTCGGACTGTGAACACTGAAGCTTTCTTT. Translation: CASSSRTVNTEAFF. The chain couples TRBV5-5 to TRBJ1-1; D not resolved. Germline CDR1 is SGHKS and CDR2 is YYEKEE (reference sequence). V lost 3 bases and J 0 bases, leaving 9 bases between the germline ends. The CDR3 extends over 14 amino acids.

The CDR3 region is CASSYGTNSYEQYF. CDR3 sequence (DNA): TGTGCCAGCAGTTACGGGACAAACTCCTACGAGCAGTACTTC. The J gene is TRBJ2-7, the V gene TRBV6-6; D possibly corresponds to TRBD1 (6 bases). Germline V CDR1 and CDR2: MNHNY, SVGAGI (reference sequence). The CDR3 runs to 14 residues. The V end was cut by 2 bases, the J end by 0 bases, with 8 bases between.

This rearrangement joins TRBV27 to TRBJ2-1; possibly TRBD1 for D (6 bases). This CDR3 has 16 amino acids. Trimming took off 5 bases at V and 4 bases at J, with 18 bases between the two ends. CDR1 is MNHEY, CDR2 SMNVEV, per germline (reference sequence). This CDR3 reads CASSLLQTGLYNEQFF. CDR3 sequence (DNA): TGTGCCAGCAGTCTCCTACAGACAGGTTTATACAATGAGCAGTTCTTC.

The V and J genes are TRBV7-9 and TRBJ2-5; 7 bases are a match to TRBD2. J gave up 5 bases and V 0 bases, and 12 bases lay outside the gene matches. The CDR3 sequence is 17 residues long. Germline V gene sequence: CDR1 SEHNR, CDR2 FQNEAQ (reference sequence). In nucleotides, the CDR3 is TGTGCCAGCAGCTTAGCGGTCGCAGGGAGAGCGGGGGAGACCCAGTACTTC. Its protein is CASSLAVAGRAGETQYF.

The chain is built from TRBV19 and TRBJ2-1, with 9 bases fitting TRBD1. The germline CDR1 and CDR2 sequences are LNHDA and SQIVND (reference sequence). CDR3 size: 15 residues. V trimming: 5 bases; J trimming: 8 bases; junction bases outside the gene matches: 10. The CDR3 sequence: CASSLRDRDIDEQFF. The CDR3 DNA follows: TGTGCCAGTAGTCTCCGGGACAGGGATATCGATGAGCAGTTCTTC.

The rearrangement links TRBV9 to TRBJ2-1; 7 nucleotides agree with TRBD1. The CDR3 has 16 amino acids. CDR1 is SGDLS, CDR2 YYNGEE, per germline. Trimming cost V 3 bases and J 5 bases; bases outside gene matches: 11. The CDR3: CASSASTGWTNNEQFF. The CDR3 DNA is TGTGCCAGCAGCGCCTCGACAGGGTGGACCAACAATGAGCAGTTCTTC.

This sequence joins TRBV6-5 and TRBJ2-1; no clear D. The CDR3 is made up of 13 amino acids. Per the germline V gene, CDR1 is MNHEY and CDR2 is SVGAGI. V lost 6 bases, J lost 2 bases, and 8 bases lay in between. CDR3 bases: TGTGCCAGCAGAGAGGCCCCCTACAATGAGCAGTTCTTC. It codes for CASREAPYNEQFF.

This clone has more than one count but fewer than ten. The chain couples TRBV5-1 to TRBJ1-1; D possibly corresponds to TRBD1 (6 bases). The germline gives CDR1 SGHRS, CDR2 YFSETQ. Trimming removed 4 bases at V and 1 base at J, with 8 bases between. This CDR3 has 13 amino acids. The CDR3 region is CASSTQGNTEAFF. For the CDR3, the DNA is TGCGCCAGCAGCACACAGGGGAACACTGAAGCTTTCTTT.

The chain is built from TRBV18 and TRBJ2-1; possible D gene TRBD2, 6 bases. The CDR3 spans 14 residues. V dropped 5 bases and J dropped 6 bases, with 14 bases sitting between them. Germline CDR1 is KGHSH and CDR2 is LQKENI. CDR3 residues: CASSSGTPLNEQFF. The CDR3 DNA reads as TGTGCCAGCTCATCCGGGACTCCTCTCAATGAGCAGTTCTTC.

The chain uses TRBV7-8 and TRBJ2-1; tentative D call: TRBD2 (6 bases). There are 18 residues in the CDR3. V was trimmed by 5 bases and J by 6 bases, leaving 26 bases between them. Germline values: CDR1 SGHVS, CDR2 FQNEAQ. CDR3 protein: CASSDSGWYGTPLNEQFF. As DNA, the CDR3 is TGTGCCAGCAGCGACTCGGGGTGGTACGGGACTCCCCTCAATGAGCAGTTCTTC.